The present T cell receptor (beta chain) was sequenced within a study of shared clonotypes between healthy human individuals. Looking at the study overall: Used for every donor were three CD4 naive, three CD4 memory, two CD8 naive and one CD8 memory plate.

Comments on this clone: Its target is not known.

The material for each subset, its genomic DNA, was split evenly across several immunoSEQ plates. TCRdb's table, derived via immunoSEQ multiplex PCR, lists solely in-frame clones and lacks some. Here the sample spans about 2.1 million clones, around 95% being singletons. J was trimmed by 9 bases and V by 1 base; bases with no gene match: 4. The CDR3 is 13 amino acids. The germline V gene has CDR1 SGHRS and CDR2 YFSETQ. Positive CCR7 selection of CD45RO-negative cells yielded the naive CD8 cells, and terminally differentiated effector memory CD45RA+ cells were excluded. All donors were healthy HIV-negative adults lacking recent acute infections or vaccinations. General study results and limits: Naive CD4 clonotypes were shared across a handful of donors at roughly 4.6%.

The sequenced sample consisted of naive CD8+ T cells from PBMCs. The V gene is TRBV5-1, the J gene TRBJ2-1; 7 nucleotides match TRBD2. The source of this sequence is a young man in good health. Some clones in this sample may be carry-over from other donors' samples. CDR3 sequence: CASSLWPSGEQFF. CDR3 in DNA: TGCGCCAGCAGCTTGTGGCCTAGCGGTGAGCAGTTCTTC.